This TCR beta chain is from a study of cytotoxic CD8 clonotypes in ibrutinib-treated CLL. Across the whole study: Outcomes included around 24 partial and 2 complete responses; after median 68 months, 14 stayed remitted and roughly 12 progressed. After a median around 13 months on treatment (6 to 36), response samples were drawn. General observations from the study: Patients showed higher baseline clonality than age-matched healthy donors, and it tracked circulating CD8+ T-cell counts.

Some clones are missing from TCRdb's copy, which holds only in-frame ones; the method was immunoSEQ multiplex PCR. The table has 150,000 or so clones, around 84% seen once. The germline gives CDR1 SEHNR, CDR2 FQNEAQ (reference sequence). The V gene lost 2 bases and the J gene lost 2 bases, with 7 bases spanning the gap. CDR3 length equals 14 residues. Turning to this clone: The target antigen is unknown.

The J gene is TRBJ2-4, the V gene TRBV7-9, with D uncertain. The specimen was PBMCs, collected after 36 months of ibrutinib treatment. The TCR originated in a human donor with chronic lymphocytic leukemia. CDR3 coding DNA: TGTGCCAGCAGCTTAATAAGGTCCAAAAACATTCAGTACTTC. Its translation is CASSLIRSKNIQYF.